This paragraph covers one T cell receptor beta chain sequence. Its antigen is as yet unknown. This sample stems from a study of cytomegalovirus exposure and HLA in healthy donors. Whole-study findings and limits: Researchers counted around 160 TCR beta chains as cytomegalovirus-associated. High sensitivity and specificity were reportedly achieved when the classifier diagnosed cytomegalovirus status.

This table comes from immunoSEQ multiplex PCR, and its TCRdb copy is limited to in-frame clones, with some not included. This table holds 120,000 or so clones, more than 75% found once. The germline V gene has CDR1 SGHNT and CDR2 YYREEE (reference sequence). With 2 bases clipped from V and 0 bases from J, the junction kept 11 bases outside the gene matches. The CDR3 is made up of 19 amino acids. Source material: PBMCs. The sequence came from a woman aged 25 to 39 in good health and CMV-seronegative. The chain links TRBV5-4 to TRBJ1-5; 10 positions agree with TRBD1. The CDR3: CASSFLVRGQGNSNQPQHF. The CDR3 DNA reads as TGTGCCAGCAGCTTTTTAGTCCGGGGACAGGGGAATAGCAATCAGCCCCAGCATTTT.